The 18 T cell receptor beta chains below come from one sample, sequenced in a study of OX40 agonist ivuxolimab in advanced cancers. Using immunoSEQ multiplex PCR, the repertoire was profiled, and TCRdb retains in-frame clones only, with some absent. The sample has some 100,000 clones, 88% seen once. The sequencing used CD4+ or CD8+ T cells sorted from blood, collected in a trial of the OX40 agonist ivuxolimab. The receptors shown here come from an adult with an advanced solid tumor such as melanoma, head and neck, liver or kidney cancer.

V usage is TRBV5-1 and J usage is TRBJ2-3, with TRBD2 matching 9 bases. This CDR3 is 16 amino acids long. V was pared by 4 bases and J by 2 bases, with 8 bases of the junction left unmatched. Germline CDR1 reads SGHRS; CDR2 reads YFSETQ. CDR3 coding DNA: TGCGCCAGCAGCAAAGGGACTAGCCTTGCCACAGATACGCAGTATTTT. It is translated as CASSKGTSLATDTQYF.

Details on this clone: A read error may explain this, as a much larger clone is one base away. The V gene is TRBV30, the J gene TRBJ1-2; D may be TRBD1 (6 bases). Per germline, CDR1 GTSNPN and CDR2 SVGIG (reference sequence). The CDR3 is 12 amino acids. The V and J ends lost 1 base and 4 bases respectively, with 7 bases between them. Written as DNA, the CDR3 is TGTGCCTGGAGTGACAGGGCCTATGGCTACACCTTC. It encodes CAWSDRAYGYTF.

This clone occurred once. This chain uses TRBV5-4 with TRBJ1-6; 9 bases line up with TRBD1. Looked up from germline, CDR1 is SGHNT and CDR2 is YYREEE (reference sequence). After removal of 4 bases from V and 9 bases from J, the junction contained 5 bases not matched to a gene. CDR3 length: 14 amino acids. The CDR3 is CASSTGQGGSPLHF. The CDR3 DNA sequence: TGTGCCAGCAGCACGGGACAGGGTGGTTCACCCCTCCACTTT.

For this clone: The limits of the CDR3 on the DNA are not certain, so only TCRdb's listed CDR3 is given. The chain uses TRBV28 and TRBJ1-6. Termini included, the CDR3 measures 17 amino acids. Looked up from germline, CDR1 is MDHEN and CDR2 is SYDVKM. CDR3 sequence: CASSSSGPSSYNSPLHF.

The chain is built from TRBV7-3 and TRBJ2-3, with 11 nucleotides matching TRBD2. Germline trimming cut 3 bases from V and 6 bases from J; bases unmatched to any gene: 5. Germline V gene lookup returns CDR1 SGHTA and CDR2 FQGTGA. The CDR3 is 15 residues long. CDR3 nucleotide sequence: TGTGCCAGCAGCTTCACTAGCGGGGGAGGTGATACGCAGTATTTT. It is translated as CASSFTSGGGDTQYF.

CDR3: CASSPQEGGNTGELFF. The CDR3, as DNA: TGTGCCAGCTCACCACAGGAGGGAGGGAACACCGGGGAGCTGTTTTTT. The rearrangement joins TRBV18 to TRBJ2-2; D is perhaps TRBD2 (6 bases). Trimming shortened V by 1 base and J by 1 base, and 10 bases separated the two germline ends. The germline CDR1 and CDR2 sequences are KGHSH and LQKENI. The CDR3 is 16 amino acids.

The CDR3 loop reads CASSQEGGGGQGQPQHF. CDR3 DNA: TGCGCCAGCAGCCAAGAGGGTGGGGGAGGTCAGGGACAGCCCCAGCATTTT. The rearrangement links TRBV4-1 to TRBJ1-5; perhaps TRBD1 as D (5 bases). V lost 0 bases, J lost 7 bases, and 19 bases lay in between. Germline V gives CDR1 MGHRA, CDR2 YSYEKL. This CDR3 region has 17 residues.

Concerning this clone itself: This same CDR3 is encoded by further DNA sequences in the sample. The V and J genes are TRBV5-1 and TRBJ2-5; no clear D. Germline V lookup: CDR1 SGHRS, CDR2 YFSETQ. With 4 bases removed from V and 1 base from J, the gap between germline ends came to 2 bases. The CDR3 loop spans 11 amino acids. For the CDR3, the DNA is TGCGCCAGCAGCACCCAAGAGACCCAGTACTTC. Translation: CASSTQETQYF.

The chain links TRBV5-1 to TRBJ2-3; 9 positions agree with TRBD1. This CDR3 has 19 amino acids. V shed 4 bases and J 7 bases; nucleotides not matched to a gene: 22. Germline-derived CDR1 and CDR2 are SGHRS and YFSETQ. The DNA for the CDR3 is TGCGCCAGCAGCCCGAACCCGGGACAGGGCTTACTTCGCGGGAATACGCAGTATTTT. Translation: CASSPNPGQGLLRGNTQYF.

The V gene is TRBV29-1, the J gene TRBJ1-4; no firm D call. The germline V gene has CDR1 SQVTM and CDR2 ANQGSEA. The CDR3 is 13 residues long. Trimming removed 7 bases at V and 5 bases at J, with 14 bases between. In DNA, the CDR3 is TGCAGCGCTGCCCCCACGAACAATGAAAAACTGTTTTTT. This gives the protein CSAAPTNNEKLFF.

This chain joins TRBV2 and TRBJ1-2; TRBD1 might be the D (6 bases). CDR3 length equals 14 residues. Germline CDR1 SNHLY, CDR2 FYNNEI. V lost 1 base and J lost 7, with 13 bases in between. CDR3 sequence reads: CASSEVRGGSGYTF. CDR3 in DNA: TGTGCCAGCAGTGAAGTACGAGGGGGAAGTGGCTACACCTTC.

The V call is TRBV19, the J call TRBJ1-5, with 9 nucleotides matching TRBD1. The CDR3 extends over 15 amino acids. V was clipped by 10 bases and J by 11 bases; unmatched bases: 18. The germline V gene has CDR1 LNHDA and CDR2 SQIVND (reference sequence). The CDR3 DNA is TGTGCCACGGGGGCGGGACAGGGCTCCTTCCACACCCAGCATTTT. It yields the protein CATGAGQGSFHTQHF.

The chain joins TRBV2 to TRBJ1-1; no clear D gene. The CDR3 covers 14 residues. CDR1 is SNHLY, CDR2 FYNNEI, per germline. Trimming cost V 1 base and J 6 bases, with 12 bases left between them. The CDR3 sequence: CASSEDMTMAEAFF. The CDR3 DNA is TGTGCCAGCAGTGAAGATATGACTATGGCTGAAGCTTTCTTT.

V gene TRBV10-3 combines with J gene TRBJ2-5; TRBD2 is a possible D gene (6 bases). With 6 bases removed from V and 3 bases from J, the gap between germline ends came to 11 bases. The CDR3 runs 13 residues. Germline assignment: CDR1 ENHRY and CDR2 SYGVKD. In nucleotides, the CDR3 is TGTGCCATCAGGGTCGGGGGTGAAGAGACCCAGTACTTC. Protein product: CAIRVGGEETQYF.

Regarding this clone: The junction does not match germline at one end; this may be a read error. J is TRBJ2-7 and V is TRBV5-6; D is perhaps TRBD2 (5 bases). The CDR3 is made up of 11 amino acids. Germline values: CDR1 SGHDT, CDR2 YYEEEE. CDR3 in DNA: TGTGCCAGCAGCCAGGCGGGTTACGAGCACTTC. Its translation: CASSQAGYEHF.

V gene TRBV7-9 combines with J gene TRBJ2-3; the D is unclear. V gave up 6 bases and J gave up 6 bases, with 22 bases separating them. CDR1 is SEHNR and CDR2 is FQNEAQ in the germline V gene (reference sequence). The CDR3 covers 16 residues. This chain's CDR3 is CASRTPISAELDTQYF. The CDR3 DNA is TGTGCCAGCAGGACCCCGATCTCCGCGGAGTTGGATACGCAGTATTTT.

CDR3 residues: CASSYSLSGHTGELFF. CDR3 nucleotides: TGTGCCAGCAGTTACTCTCTCAGCGGTCACACCGGGGAGCTGTTTTTT. This chain uses TRBV6-5 with TRBJ2-2; D possibly corresponds to TRBD2 (5 bases). With 0 bases removed from V and 3 bases from J, the gap between germline ends came to 11 bases. The CDR3 sequence is 16 residues long. Germline CDR1 and CDR2: MNHEY and SVGAGI.

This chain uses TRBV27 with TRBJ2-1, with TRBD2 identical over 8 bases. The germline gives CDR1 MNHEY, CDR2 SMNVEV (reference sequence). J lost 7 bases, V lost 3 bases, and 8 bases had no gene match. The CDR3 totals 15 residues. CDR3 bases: TGTGCCAGCAGTTTTATAAGCGGGGGAGGGAATGAGCAGTTCTTC. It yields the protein CASSFISGGGNEQFF.